The subject of this entry is one T cell receptor beta chain. This clonotype occurred many times. Its antigen is currently not known. No much larger clone is present one base from it, and per-base qualities are unavailable. Including the terminal cysteine and phenylalanine, the CDR3 comprises 14 residues. Only the CDR3 DNA stays, 42 bases, in frame from base 1. Trimming removed 7 bases from V and 1 base from J, leaving 13 bases between the germline ends. According to the germline V gene, CDR1 reads MDHEN and CDR2 reads SYDVKM. The record originates from a study of regulatory T cells in long-lasting Graves disease (dated by TCRdb to the early 2020s). For context, the study as a whole: Antithyroid drugs had been taken for less than 3 months by newly diagnosed Graves' disease patients. This study used TCR sequencing and RNA sequencing of peripheral blood to compare persistent Graves' disease patients against newly diagnosed Graves' disease patients. The study was registered as a clinical trial and conducted in China. TCR sequencing covered 13 persistent and about 20 newly diagnosed Graves' disease patients, around 35 samples in total.

The library relied on multiplex PCR. Sequencer: Illumina HiSeq 4000. To build TCR beta libraries, CDR3 regions were amplified by Arm-PCR using iRepertoire HTBI primers. Before sequencing, the PCR products went through gel purification. The authors' analysis ran thus. Gene usage analysis of CDR3 amino acid clonotypes relied on the approximately 68 TRBV and about 15 TRBJ segments identified across samples. COPE and FqMerger were used to merge filtered high-quality paired reads into contigs. Contigs were aligned with BLAST to IMGT TRBV, TRBD and TRBJ reference genes, and CDR3 was defined per IMGT. Any clonotype with a frequency above 0.1% was classified as a highly expanded clone. Shannon entropy served as the measure of repertoire diversity, while the Gini coefficient captured V-J evenness. A clonotype found in more than one individual was treated as public. TCRdb reprocessing: public reads trimmed at Q25 with fastp, clones called with MiXCR, in-frame beta chains kept. All rows with the same CDR3 protein become a single entry with the most common DNA and genes. These V and J calls rely on TCRdb rather than the paper's analysis. The table for this sample lists approximately 400,000 distinct CDR3 sequences; around 14% of them were counted only once. The ten largest clones add up to around 15% of the sample.

General findings and caveats noted by the study authors: Sequencing and analysis were restricted to the TCR beta chain. Preferential use of TRBV28, TRBJ1-2 and TRBJ2-5 was observed in persistent disease, whereas TRBV20-1 and TRBJ2-1 were favored in newly diagnosed disease. Compared with newly diagnosed patients, persistent Graves' disease patients had lower TCR Shannon entropy and fewer highly expanded clones, which suggests clonal expansion. The authors noted that the small sample size was a limitation that may lower accuracy. More public clonotypes were shared among persistent patients (about 2,800) than among newly diagnosed patients (roughly 1,000). Only peripheral blood was studied, because thyroid tissue, the primary lesion, was inaccessible.

Interpreted using the paper, the time point label stands for: newly diagnosed GD, antithyroid drugs for less than 3 months. For both TCR sequencing and RNA sequencing, RNA was extracted from PBMCs in TRIzol. The diagnosis of Graves' disease followed American Thyroid Association guidelines. Recruitment of patients was carried out at an endocrinology department in Xi'an, China. Each patient gave about 10 milliliters of peripheral blood, collected in an EDTA anticoagulant tube. Ficoll Paque Plus density gradient separation was used to isolate PBMCs, and no additional T cell sorting was done. An Agilent 2100 Bioanalyzer and agarose gel were used to check RNA quality, while a NanoDrop 2000 measured RNA concentration. A further study also used this sample, focusing on T cells in Graves' hyperthyroidism and ophthalmopathy. The second investigation adds: Stable Graves' hyperthyroidism was defined as the absence of progression to ophthalmopathy over 18 months of follow-up. Hyperthyroidism patients were aged 18 to 65 years and newly diagnosed, with disease duration of less than 2 months. The study excluded patients with uncontrolled infections, other autoimmune diseases, pregnancy or lactation. Diagnoses relied on clinical symptoms, serum thyroxine and TRAb, thyroid ultrasound and orbital computed tomography. A first-round RT-PCR of the TCR CDR3 used the HTBI primer set with the Qiagen OneStep RT-PCR kit. Blood samples also contained most of the expanded thyroid clonotypes (frequency above 0.001), which suggests that blood repertoires may reflect thyroid immune responses. A model built on a 13 V-J signature distinguished ophthalmopathy from stable hyperthyroidism, reaching 87.88% sensitivity and around 81% specificity in cross-validation and 80%/75% in testing. During validation, the model predicted progression to ophthalmopathy a median of about 5.9 months ahead of onset, with approximately 71% sensitivity and about 72% specificity. To identify distinguishing TCR V-J signatures, a discovery cohort of about 100 patients was used, comprising 43 with Graves' ophthalmopathy and roughly 60 with stable Graves' hyperthyroidism. An independent validation cohort of around 19 hyperthyroidism patients and some 15 patients who later progressed to ophthalmopathy tested prospective prediction of ophthalmopathy. The roughly 91 discovery patients were randomly divided into training and test sets at a 7:3 ratio. In addition, the study compared T-cell repertoires in thyroid tissue and in blood from six Graves' hyperthyroidism patients. After blood sampling, hyperthyroidism patients were treated with methimazole at a starting dose of 30 mg daily, and ophthalmopathy patients were treated with high-dose intravenous methylprednisolone. A second multiplex PCR round built the libraries, followed by size selection and purification. Paired-end sequencing of the libraries was performed with 100 bp reads on an Illumina HiSeq2000. Raw data were processed with SOAPnuke, discarding reads with adapters, uncalled bases, mean Phred below 15, or no exact constant-primer or identifier match. COPE v1.2.5 was used to merge the high-quality paired reads, and each unique nucleotide sequence was defined as a clonotype. MiTCR v1.1 was used to align clonotypes to the IMGT TRBV, TRBD and TRBJ reference segments. The analysis was restricted to V-J combinations with a frequency above 0.0001, which together covered just over 99% of the repertoires. A TCS score was defined as the ratio of F50 (clonal expansion) to E x V (chaos), with BLOSUM62-based TCRdist applied between CDR3 peptides within each V-J. Welch's t-statistics and random forest reduced approximately 520 V-J features to about 13, which were used in a naive Bayes classifier (R e1071). No statistical method was used to fix the sample size in advance, and group allocation was not hidden from the investigators. The paper reports TCR Vbeta CDR3 sequencing of roughly 140 peripheral blood samples: around 45 ophthalmopathy, fewer than 80 hyperthyroidism and some 17 progressor patients.

The material was peripheral blood mononuclear cells (PBMCs), obtained at new diagnosis, from a patient treated with antithyroid drugs. This receptor was obtained from a woman in her twenties or thirties with Graves disease. Donor details come from another sample of the same person, matched by shared clones. The chain is made from TRBV28 and TRBJ1-2; TRBD1 is possibly the D segment (5 matching bases). The nucleotide sequence is given as TGTGCCAGCAAAGGGGACGGGATTAACTATGGCTACACCTTC. Its translation reads: CASKGDGINYGYTF.